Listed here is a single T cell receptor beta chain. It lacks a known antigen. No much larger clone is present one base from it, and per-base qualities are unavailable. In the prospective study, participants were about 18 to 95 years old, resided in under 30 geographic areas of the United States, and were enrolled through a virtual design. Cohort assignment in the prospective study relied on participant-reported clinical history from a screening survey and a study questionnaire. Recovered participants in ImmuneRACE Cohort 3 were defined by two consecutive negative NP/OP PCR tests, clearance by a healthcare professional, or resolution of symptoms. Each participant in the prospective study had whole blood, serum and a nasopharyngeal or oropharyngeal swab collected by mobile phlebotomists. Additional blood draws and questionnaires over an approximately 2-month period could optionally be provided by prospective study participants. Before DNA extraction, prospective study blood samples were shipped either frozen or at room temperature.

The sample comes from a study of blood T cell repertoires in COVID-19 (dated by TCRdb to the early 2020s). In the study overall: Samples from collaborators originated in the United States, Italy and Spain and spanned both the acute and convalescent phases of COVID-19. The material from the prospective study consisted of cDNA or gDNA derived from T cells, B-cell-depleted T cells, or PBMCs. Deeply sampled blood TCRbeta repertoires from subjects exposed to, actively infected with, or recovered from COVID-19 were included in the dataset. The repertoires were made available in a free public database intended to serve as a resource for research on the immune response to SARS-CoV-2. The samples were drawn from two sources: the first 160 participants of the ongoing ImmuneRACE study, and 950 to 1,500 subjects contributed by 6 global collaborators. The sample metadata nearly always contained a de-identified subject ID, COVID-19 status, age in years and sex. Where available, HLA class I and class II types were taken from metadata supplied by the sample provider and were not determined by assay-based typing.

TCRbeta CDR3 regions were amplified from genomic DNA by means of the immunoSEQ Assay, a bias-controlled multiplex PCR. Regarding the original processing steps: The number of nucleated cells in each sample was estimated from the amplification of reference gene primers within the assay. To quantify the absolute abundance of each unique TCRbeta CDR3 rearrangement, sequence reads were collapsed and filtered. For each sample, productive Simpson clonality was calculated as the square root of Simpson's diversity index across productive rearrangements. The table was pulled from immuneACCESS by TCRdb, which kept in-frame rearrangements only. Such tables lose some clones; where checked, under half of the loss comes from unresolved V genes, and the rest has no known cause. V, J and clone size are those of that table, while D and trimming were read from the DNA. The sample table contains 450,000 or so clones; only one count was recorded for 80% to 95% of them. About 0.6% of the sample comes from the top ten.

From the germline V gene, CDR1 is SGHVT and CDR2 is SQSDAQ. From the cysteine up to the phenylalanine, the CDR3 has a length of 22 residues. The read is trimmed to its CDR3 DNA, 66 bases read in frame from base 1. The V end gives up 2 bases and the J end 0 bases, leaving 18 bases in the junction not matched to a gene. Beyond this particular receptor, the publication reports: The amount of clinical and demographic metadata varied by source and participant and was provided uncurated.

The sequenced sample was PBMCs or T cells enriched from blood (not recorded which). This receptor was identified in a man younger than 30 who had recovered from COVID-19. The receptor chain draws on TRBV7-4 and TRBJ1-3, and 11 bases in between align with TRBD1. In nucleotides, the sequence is TGTGCCAGCAGCTTATCTCCCATTCCGGACAGGGGGCAACCCTTCTCTGGAAACACCATATATTTT. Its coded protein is CASSLSPIPDRGQPFSGNTIYF.